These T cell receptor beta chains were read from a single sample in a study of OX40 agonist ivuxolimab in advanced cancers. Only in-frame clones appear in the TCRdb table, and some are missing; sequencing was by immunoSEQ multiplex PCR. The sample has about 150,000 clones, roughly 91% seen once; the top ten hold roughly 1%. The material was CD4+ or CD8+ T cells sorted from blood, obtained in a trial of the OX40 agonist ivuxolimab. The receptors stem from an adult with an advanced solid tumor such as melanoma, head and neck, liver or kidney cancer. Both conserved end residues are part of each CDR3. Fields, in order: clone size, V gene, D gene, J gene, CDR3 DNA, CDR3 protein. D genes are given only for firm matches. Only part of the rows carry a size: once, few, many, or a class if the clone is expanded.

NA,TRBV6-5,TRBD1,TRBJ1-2,TGTGCCAGCAGTTACCTTCGGACAGGGGGCTCCTATGGCTACACCTTC,CASSYLRTGGSYGYTF
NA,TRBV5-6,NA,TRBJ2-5,TGTGCCAGCAGCTTGTGGGGGCAGGGCAACCAAGAGACCCAGTACTTC,CASSLWGQGNQETQYF
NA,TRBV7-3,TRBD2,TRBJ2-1,TGTGCCAGCAGCTTAACAGCGGGAACCTACAATGAGCAGTTCTTC,CASSLTAGTYNEQFF
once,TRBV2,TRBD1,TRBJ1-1,TGTGCCGGACAGGGGGCTCCAGCGATGACTGAAGCTTTCTTT,CAGQGAPAMTEAFF
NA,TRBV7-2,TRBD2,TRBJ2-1,TGTGCCAGCAGCGGACGGGCTAGCGGGACTTACAATGAGCAGTTCTTC,CASSGRASGTYNEQFF
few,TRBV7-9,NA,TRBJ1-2,TGTGCCAGCAGCCCGGAGGGTTACCTCTATGGCTACACCTTC,CASSPEGYLYGYTF
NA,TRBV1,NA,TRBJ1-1,TGCACCAGCAGGACAGGTGGTGTAACTGAAGCTTTCTTT,CTSRTGGVTEAFF
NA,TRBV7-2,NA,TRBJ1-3,TGTGCCAGCAGCCCGTACTCGGGGGCTGGAAACACCATATATTTT,CASSPYSGAGNTIYF
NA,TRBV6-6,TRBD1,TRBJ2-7,TGTGCCAGCACGAGGGGACAGTCCTCCTACGAGCAGTACTTC,CASTRGQSSYEQYF
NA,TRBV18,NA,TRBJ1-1,TGTGCCAGCTCACTCGCCCGGACAGCAATGAACACTGAAGCTTTCTTT,CASSLARTAMNTEAFF
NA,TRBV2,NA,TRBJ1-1,TGTGCCAGCAGTGACGTTGTTTGGAGGGGATCGGACACTGAAGCTTTCTTT,CASSDVVWRGSDTEAFF
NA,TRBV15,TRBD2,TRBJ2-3,TGTGCCACCAGCAGAAGACTAGCCGGAGGGGCAGATACGCAGTATTTT,CATSRRLAGGADTQYF
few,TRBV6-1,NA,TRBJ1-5,TGTGCCAGCAGTGACCACAATCAGCCCCAGCATTTT,CASSDHNQPQHF
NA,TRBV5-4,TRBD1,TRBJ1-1,TGCGCCAGCAGCCAAGATGCCATCCGGGACAGGGTCACTGAAGCTTTCTTT,CASSQDAIRDRVTEAFF
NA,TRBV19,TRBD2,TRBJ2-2,TGTGCCAGTAGTATGCTAGCGGGGGTCGGCGCCGGGGAGCTGTTTTTT,CASSMLAGVGAGELFF
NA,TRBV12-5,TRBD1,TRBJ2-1,TGTGCTAGTGGCCGACAGGGGGCTTCCTACAATGAGCAGTTCTTC,CASGRQGASYNEQFF
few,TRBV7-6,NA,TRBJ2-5,TGTGCCAGCAGCGCCCCGGAGGAGACCCAGTACTTC,CASSAPEETQYF
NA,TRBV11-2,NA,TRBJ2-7,TGTGCCAGCATCCTTGGGACGGGGGACGAGCAGTACTTC,CASILGTGDEQYF
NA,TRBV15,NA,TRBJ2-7,TGTGCCACCAGCAGGCCAAATGGCGAGCAGTACTTC,CATSRPNGEQYF
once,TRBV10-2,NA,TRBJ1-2,TGCGCCAGCATATGGGTCAAAAGGGGCTATGGCTACACCTTC,CASIWVKRGYGYTF
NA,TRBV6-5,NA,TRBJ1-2,TGTGCCAGCAGTGCTAACACCTTC,CASSANTF
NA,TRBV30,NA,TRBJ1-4,TGTGCCTGGAGTAGGGGCACAATTGAAAAACTGTTTTTT,CAWSRGTIEKLFF
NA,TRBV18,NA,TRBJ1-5,TGTGCCAGCTCACCACAACAGGGCTCCAATCAGCCCCAGCATTTT,CASSPQQGSNQPQHF
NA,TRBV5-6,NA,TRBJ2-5,TGTGCCAGCAGCTTGGCACGGGAGACCCAGTACTTC,CASSLARETQYF
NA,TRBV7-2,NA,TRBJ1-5,TGTGCCAGCAGCTTATATGGCGTTGGAGGTGGTCAGCCCCAGCATTTT,CASSLYGVGGGQPQHF
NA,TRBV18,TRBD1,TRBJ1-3,TGTGCCAGCTCACCGACAGGGGGCGCTTCGGGAAACACCATATATTTT,CASSPTGGASGNTIYF
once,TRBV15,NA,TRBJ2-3,TGTGCCACCAGCAGAGGGTTGGATACGCAGTATTTT,CATSRGLDTQYF
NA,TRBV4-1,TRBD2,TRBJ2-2,TGCGCCAGCAGCCCCAGCGGGACCATCACCGGGGAGCTGTTTTTT,CASSPSGTITGELFF
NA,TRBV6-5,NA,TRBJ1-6,TGTGCCAGCAGGGAAAATAATTCACCCCTCCACTTT,CASRENNSPLHF
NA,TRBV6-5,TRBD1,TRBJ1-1,TGTGCCAGCAGTTCCACTCGGACAGGGAAGGCTTTCTTT,CASSSTRTGKAFF
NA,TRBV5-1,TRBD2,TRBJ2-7,TGCGCCAGCAGCGAAGGACTAGTACAATCCTACGAGCAGTACTTC,CASSEGLVQSYEQYF
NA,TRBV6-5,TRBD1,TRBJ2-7,TGTGCCAGCAGTTACTCGAAGGGGGCCTCCTACGAGCAGTACTTC,CASSYSKGASYEQYF
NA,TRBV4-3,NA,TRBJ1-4,TGCGCCAGCAGCCAAGTCGGACAGTGGGATGAAAAACTGTTTTTT,CASSQVGQWDEKLFF
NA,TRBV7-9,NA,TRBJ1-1,TGTGCCAGCAGCCAGGGGAGGGGGAACACTGAAGCTTTCTTT,CASSQGRGNTEAFF
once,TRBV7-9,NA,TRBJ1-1,TGTGCCAGCAGCGCACCGGATCCGCGATATCTGAACACTGAAGCTTTCTTT,CASSAPDPRYLNTEAFF
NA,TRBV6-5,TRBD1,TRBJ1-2,TGTGCCAGCAGTCTAGCTTACAGGGGTTTCTATGGCTACACCTTC,CASSLAYRGFYGYTF
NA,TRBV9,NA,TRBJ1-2,TGTGCCAGCAGCCTTCAGACAGGACGGGAAGGCTACACCTTC,CASSLQTGREGYTF
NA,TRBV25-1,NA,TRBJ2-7,TGTGCCAGCACCCAGACAGCTTGGAACGAGCAGTACTTC,CASTQTAWNEQYF
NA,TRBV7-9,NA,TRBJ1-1,TGTGCCAGCAGACCAGGCGGGGGCACACAAGGGAACACTGAAGCTTTCTTT,CASRPGGGTQGNTEAFF
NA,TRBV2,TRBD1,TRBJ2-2,TGCGCCAGCAGTGGAGACAGGGGGACCGGGGAGCTGTTTTTT,CASSGDRGTGELFF
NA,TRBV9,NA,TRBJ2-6,TGTGCCAGCAGCGTGTCTGGGGCCAACGTCCTGACTTTC,CASSVSGANVLTF